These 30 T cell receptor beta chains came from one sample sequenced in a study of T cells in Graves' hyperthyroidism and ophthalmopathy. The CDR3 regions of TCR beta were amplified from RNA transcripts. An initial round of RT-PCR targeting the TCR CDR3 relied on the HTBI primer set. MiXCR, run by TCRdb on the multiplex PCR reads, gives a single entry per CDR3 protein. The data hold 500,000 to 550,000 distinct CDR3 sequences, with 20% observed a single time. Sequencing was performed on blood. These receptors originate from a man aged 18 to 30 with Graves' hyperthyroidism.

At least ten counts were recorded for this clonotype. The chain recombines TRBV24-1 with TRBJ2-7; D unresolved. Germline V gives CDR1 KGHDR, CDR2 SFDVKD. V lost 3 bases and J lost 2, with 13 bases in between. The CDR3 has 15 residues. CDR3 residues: CATSDRQEVPYEQYF. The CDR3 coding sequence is TGTGCCACCAGTGATAGGCAGGAAGTTCCCTACGAGCAGTACTTC.

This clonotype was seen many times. The CDR3 bases are TGTGCCAGCACCGAGGCCCTGGGTGTAGGCTACACCTTC. Protein product: CASTEALGVGYTF. The V gene is TRBV12-3 or TRBV12-4, the J gene TRBJ1-2; unclear D gene. The germline V and J ends were trimmed by 7 bases and 8 bases, with 17 bases remaining between them. There are 13 residues in the CDR3.

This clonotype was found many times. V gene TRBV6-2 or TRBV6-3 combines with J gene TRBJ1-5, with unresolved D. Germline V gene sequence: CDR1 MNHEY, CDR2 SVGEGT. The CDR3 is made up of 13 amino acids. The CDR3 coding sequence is TGTGCGCATCAGGAATATAGCAATCAGCCCCAGCATTTT. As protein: CAHQEYSNQPQHF.

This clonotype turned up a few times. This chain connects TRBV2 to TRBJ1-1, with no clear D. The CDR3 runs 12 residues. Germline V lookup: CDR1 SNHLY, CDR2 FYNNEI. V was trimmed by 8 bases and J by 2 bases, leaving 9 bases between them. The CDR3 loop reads CASGDTNTEAFF. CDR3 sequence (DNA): TGTGCCAGCGGAGACACCAACACTGAAGCTTTCTTT.

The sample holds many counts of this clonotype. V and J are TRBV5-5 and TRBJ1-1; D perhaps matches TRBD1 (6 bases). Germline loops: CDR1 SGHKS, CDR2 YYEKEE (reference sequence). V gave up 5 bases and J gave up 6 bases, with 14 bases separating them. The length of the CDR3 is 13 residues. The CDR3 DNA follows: TGTGCCAGCAGGGCCGGGGGCGCGGCTGAAGCTTTCTTT. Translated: CASRAGGAAEAFF.

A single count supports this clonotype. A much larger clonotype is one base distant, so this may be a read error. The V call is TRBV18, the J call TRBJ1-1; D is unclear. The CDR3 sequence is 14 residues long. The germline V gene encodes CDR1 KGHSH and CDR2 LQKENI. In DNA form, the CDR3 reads TGTTCCAGCTCACCATCCGTTGTGGGCACTGAAGCTTTCTTT. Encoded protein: CSSSPSVVGTEAFF.

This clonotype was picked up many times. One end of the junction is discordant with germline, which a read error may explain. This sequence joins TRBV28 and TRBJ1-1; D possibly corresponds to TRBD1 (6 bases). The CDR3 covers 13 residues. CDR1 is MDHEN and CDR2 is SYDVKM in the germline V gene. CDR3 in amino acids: CASAGTTNTEASF. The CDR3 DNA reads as TGTGCCAGCGCCGGGACAACGAACACTGAAGCTTCCTTT. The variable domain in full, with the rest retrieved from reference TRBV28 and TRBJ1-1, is DVKVTQSSRYLVKRTGEKVFLECVQDMDHENMFWYRQDPGLGLRLIYFSYDVKMKEKGDIPEGYSVSREKKERFSLILESASTNQTSMYLCASAGTTNTEASFGQGTRLTVV.

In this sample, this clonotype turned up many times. The CDR3 reads CASSVKGWGPNQPQHF. CDR3 sequence (DNA): TGTGCCAGCAGTGTCAAGGGGTGGGGACCCAATCAGCCCCAGCATTTT. The genes are TRBV6-1 and TRBJ1-5, with a possible D match to TRBD1 (5 bases). Per germline, CDR1 MNHNS and CDR2 SASEGT. The length of the CDR3 is 16 residues. V was trimmed by 4 bases and J by 3 bases, leaving 16 bases between them.

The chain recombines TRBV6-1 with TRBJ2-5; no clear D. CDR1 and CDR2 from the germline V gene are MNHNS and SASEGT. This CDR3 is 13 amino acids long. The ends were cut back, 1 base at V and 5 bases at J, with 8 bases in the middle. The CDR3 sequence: CASSEVGRETQYF. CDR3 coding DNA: TGTGCCAGCAGTGAAGTCGGACGGGAGACCCAGTACTTC.

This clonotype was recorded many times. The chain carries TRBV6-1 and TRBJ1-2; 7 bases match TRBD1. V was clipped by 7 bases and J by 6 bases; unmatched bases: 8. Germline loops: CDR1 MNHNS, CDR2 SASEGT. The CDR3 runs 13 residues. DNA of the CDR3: TGTGCCAGCACTCTGAGGGGGCTAAATGGCTACACCTTC. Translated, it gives CASTLRGLNGYTF.

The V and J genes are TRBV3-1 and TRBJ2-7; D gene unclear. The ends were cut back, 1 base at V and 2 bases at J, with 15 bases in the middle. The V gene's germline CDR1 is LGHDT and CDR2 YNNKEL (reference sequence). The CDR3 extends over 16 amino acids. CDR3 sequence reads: CASSQGLAVYPYEQYF. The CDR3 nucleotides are TGTGCCAGCAGCCAAGGTCTGGCAGTATACCCCTACGAGCAGTACTTC.

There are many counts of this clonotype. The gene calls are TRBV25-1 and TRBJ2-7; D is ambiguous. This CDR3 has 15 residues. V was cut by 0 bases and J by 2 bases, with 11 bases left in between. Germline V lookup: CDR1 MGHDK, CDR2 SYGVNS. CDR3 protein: CASSEYRNQTYEQYF. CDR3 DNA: TGTGCCAGCAGTGAATACCGGAATCAAACCTACGAGCAGTACTTC.

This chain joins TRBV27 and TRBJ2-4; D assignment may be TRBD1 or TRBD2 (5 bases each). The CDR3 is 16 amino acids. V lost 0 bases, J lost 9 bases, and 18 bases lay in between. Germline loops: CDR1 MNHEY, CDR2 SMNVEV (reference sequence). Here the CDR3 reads CASSLSPGRYQTIQYF. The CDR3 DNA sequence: TGTGCCAGCAGTTTATCCCCGGGACGATATCAAACCATTCAGTACTTC.

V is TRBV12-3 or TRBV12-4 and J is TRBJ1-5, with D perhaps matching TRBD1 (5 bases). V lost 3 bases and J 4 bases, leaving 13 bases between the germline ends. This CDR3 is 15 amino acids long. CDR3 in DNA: TGTGCCAGCAGTTTTCACCGACAGCCGAATCAGCCCCAGCATTTT. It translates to CASSFHRQPNQPQHF.

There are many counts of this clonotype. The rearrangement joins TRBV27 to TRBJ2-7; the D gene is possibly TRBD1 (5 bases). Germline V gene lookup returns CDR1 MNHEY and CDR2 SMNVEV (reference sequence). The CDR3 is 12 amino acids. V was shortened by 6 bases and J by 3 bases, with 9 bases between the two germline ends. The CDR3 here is CASREQVYEQYF. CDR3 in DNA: TGTGCCAGCAGAGAACAGGTCTACGAGCAGTACTTC.

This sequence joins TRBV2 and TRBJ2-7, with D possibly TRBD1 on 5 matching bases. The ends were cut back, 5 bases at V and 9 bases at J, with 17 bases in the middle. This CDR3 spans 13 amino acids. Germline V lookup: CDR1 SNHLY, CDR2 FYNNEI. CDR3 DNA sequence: TGTGCCAGCAGTCCCCCTCTCAGGGAAGGGCAGTACTTC. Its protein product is CASSPPLREGQYF.

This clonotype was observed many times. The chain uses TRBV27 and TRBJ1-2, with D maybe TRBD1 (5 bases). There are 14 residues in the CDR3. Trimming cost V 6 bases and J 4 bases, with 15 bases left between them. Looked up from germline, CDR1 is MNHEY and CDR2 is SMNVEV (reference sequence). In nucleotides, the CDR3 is TGTGCCAGCAGCTCAGGGTTTATAGGCTATGGCTACACCTTC. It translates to CASSSGFIGYGYTF.

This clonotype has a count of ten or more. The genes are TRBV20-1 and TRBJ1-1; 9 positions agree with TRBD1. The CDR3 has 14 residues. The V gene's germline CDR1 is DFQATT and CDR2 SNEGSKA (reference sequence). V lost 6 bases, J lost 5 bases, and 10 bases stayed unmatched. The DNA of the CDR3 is TGCAGTGCGTTGGGGACAGGGCATTCGACTGAAGCTTTCTTT. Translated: CSALGTGHSTEAFF.

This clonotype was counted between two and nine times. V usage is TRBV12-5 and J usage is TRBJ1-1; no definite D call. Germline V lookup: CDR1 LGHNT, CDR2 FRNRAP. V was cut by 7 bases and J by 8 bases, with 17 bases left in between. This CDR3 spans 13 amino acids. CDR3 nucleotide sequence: TGTGCTAGTGCCCTTGACAAAACTACGGAAGCTTTCTTT. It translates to CASALDKTTEAFF.

CDR3 region: CASSEGVGGRYTEAFF. The CDR3, as DNA: TGTGCCAGCAGTGAAGGCGTTGGGGGCAGGTATACTGAAGCTTTCTTT. The chain carries TRBV2 and TRBJ1-1; weak D call: TRBD1 (6 bases). Germline values: CDR1 SNHLY, CDR2 FYNNEI. This CDR3 spans 16 amino acids. V shed 1 base and J shed 5 bases, with 17 bases lying between them. The full variable domain, completed using reference TRBV2 and TRBJ1-1, is EPEVTQTPSHQVTQMGQEVILRCVPISNHLYFYWYRQILGQKVEFLVSFYNNEISEKSEIFDDQFSVERPDGSNFTLKIRSTKLEDSAMYFCASSEGVGGRYTEAFFGQGTRLTVV.

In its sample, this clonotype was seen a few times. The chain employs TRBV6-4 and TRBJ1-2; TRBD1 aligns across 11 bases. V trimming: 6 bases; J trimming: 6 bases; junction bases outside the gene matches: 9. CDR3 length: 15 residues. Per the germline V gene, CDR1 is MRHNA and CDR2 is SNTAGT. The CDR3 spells CASRGTGGLWDGYTF. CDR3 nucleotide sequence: TGTGCCAGCAGAGGGACAGGGGGACTTTGGGATGGCTACACCTTC.

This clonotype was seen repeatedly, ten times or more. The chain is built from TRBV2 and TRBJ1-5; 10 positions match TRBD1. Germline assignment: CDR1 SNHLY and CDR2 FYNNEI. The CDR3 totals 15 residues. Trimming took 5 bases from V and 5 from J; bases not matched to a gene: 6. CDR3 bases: TGTGCCAGCAGTACCGGGACAGGGGTGCATCAGCCCCAGCATTTT. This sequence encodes CASSTGTGVHQPQHF.

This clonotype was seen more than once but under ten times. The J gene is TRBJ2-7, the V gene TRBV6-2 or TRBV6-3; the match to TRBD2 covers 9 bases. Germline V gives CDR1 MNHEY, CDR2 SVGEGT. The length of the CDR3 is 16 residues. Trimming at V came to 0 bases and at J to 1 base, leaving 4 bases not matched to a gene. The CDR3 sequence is CASSYSTSGLSYEQYF. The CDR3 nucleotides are TGTGCCAGCAGTTACTCGACTAGCGGCCTTTCCTACGAGCAGTACTTC.

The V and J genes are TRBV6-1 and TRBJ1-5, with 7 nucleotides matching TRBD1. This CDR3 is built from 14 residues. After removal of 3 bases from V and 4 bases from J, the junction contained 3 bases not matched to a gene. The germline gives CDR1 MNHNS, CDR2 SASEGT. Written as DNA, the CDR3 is TGTGCCAGCAGTGAGGAACAGGGGAATCAGCCCCAGCATTTT. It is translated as CASSEEQGNQPQHF.

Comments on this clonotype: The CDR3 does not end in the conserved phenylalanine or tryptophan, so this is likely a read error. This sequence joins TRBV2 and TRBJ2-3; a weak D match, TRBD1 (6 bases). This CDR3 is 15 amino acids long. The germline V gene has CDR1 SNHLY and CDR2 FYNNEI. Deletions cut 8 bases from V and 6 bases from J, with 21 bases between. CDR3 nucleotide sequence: TGTGCCAGCTCGTACGACAGGTTCTCGGTGGATACGCAGTATGTT. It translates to CASSYDRFSVDTQYV.

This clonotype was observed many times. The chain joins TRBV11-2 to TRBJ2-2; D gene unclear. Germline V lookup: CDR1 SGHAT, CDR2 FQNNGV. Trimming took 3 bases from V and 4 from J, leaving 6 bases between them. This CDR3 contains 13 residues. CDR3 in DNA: TGTGCCAGCAGCTTGCCCGCCACCGGGGAGCTGTTTTTT. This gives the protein CASSLPATGELFF.

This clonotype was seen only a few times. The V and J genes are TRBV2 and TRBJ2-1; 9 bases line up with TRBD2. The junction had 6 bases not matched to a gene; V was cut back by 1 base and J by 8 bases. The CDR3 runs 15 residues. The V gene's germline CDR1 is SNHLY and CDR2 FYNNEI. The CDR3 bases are TGTGCCAGCAGTGAAGAAGCGGGGGGTAGGGATGAGCAGTTCTTC. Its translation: CASSEEAGGRDEQFF. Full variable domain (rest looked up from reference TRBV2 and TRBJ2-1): EPEVTQTPSHQVTQMGQEVILRCVPISNHLYFYWYRQILGQKVEFLVSFYNNEISEKSEIFDDQFSVERPDGSNFTLKIRSTKLEDSAMYFCASSEEAGGRDEQFFGPGTRLTVL.

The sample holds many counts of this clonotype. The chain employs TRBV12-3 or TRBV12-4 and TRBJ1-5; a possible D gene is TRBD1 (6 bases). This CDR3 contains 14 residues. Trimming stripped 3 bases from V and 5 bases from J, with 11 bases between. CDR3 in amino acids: CASSFGGLHQPQHF. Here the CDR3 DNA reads TGTGCCAGCAGTTTCGGGGGGCTGCATCAGCCCCAGCATTTT.

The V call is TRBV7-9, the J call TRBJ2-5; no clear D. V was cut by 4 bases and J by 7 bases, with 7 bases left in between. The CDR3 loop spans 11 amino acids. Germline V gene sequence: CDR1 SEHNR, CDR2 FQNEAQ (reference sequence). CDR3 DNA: TGTGCCAGCAGCTCTGACGGGACCCAGTACTTC. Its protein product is CASSSDGTQYF.

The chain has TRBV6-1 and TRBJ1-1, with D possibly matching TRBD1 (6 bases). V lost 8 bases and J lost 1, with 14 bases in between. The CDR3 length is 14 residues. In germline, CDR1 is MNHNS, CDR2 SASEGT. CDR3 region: CASHLQGTNTEAFF. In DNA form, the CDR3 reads TGTGCCAGCCACCTACAGGGTACGAACACTGAAGCTTTCTTT.